This T cell receptor (beta chain) was obtained from a study of long-term antiretroviral therapy in people with HIV. Across the whole study: By about a decade, the earliest samples predate the 2015 immediate-ART recommendation. Findings and caveats of the study: Someone took the blood between about 2003 and 2018, maybe while older ART regimens were in use. Across all time points, the repertoire was dominated by clones that expanded before ART.

The assay, immunoSEQ v3.0, was run at survey level. TCRdb keeps only in-frame clones here, not all; method: immunoSEQ multiplex PCR. This table has about 24,000 clones, about 86% appearing once. For this clone: The antigen remains undetermined.

Looked up from germline, CDR1 is SGHRS and CDR2 is YFSETQ. This CDR3 spans 15 amino acids. Trimming cost V 5 bases and J 1 base, with 15 bases left between them. At minimum, one pre-ART and two post-ART PBMC samples were obtained from each donor. Sample: unsorted PBMCs, taken at the start of antiretroviral therapy, before treatment. V is TRBV5-1 and J is TRBJ2-5, with D possibly being TRBD1 (6 bases). The TCR originated in a woman younger than 35 with HIV. CDR3 DNA sequence: TGCGCCAGCAGACACAGGGTCGGGTCCCAAGAGACCCAGTACTTC. Translating it yields CASRHRVGSQETQYF.